This T cell receptor beta chain was sequenced in a study of cytomegalovirus exposure and HLA in healthy donors. These donors counted as nominally healthy when sampled, but unrecorded immune exposures were likely. This clone was seen only once. This PCR relied on a set of 60 Vbeta primers and 13 Jbeta primers. The assay was immunoSEQ multiplex PCR, and TCRdb's table has in-frame clones only and misses some. Here the sample spans some 150,000 clones, roughly 85% being singletons. Trimming removed 8 bases at V and 2 bases at J, with 17 bases between. This CDR3 is built from 15 residues. Germline-derived CDR1 and CDR2 are MNHNS and SASEGT.

The V call is TRBV6-1, the J call TRBJ2-3; a possible D gene is TRBD1 (6 bases). Material: PBMCs. This TCR was recovered from a male donor in good health and CMV-seronegative. The CDR3 coding sequence is TGTGCCAGCGGTGCAGGGGTCCGCTTCACAGATACGCAGTATTTT. Amino acid sequence: CASGAGVRFTDTQYF.